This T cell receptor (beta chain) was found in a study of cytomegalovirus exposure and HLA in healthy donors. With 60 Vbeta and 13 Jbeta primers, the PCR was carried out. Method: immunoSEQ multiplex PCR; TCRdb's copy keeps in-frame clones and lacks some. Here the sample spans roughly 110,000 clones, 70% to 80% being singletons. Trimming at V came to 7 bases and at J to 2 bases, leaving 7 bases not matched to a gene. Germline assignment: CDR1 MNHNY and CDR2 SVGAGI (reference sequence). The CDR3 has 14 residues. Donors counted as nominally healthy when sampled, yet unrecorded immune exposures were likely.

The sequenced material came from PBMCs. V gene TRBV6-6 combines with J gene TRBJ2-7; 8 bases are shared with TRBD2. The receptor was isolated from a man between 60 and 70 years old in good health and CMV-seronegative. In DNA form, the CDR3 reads TGTGCCAGCATAGGCGGGGGGCGACCCTACGAGCAGTACGTC. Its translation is CASIGGGRPYEQYV.